Presented here are 12 T cell receptor beta chains from one specimen sequenced in a study of response to subunit inactivated influenza vaccine. TCRdb reanalysed the RT-PCR reads using MiXCR and keeps one entry per CDR3 protein. The table shows more than 450,000 distinct CDR3 sequences, with approximately 11% occurring only once. This sample also belongs to another study, concerning T cells expressing NK-cell markers. According to that study: TCR beta cDNA was generated via 5'RACE template switching incorporating UMIs.

Source: PBMCs from blood, taken on the day of vaccination. The origin of the receptors is a middle-aged man who received an inactivated influenza vaccine.

The V gene is TRBV29-1, the J gene TRBJ2-1; D may be TRBD1 (5 bases). The CDR3 is 15 amino acids. The V gene lost 0 bases and the J gene lost 4 bases, with 13 bases spanning the gap. Germline-derived CDR1 and CDR2 are SQVTM and ANQGSEA. The CDR3 DNA follows: TGCAGCGTTGAAGATCTAGACAGACCATACAATGAGCAGTTCTTC. Its translation: CSVEDLDRPYNEQFF.

This clonotype was counted at least ten times. The chain links TRBV6-2 or TRBV6-3 to TRBJ1-5; unclear D gene. From germline, CDR1 is MNHEY and CDR2 SVGEGT. The CDR3 runs to 13 residues. Trimming shortened V by 2 bases and J by 7 bases, and 9 bases separated the two germline ends. The DNA of the CDR3 is TGTGCCAGCAGTTACGTAGGGAGCCAGCCCCAGCATTTT. Translation: CASSYVGSQPQHF.

The chain links TRBV20-1 to TRBJ2-1, with a tentative D call TRBD2 (6 bases). CDR3 size: 16 residues. The germline V and J ends were trimmed by 2 bases and 5 bases, with 19 bases remaining between them. The V gene's germline CDR1 is DFQATT and CDR2 SNEGSKA (reference sequence). The CDR3 bases are TGCAGTGCTAGAAAGGCGGGACTGAACTTTAACAATGAGCAGTTCTTC. It is translated as CSARKAGLNFNNEQFF.

The gene calls are TRBV30 and TRBJ2-1; TRBD1 aligns across 9 bases. This CDR3 has 16 residues. Trimming cost V 5 bases and J 6 bases; bases outside gene matches: 14. Germline CDR1 and CDR2: GTSNPN and SVGIG (reference sequence). CDR3 DNA sequence: TGTGCCTGGTCCCTGAAGCCGGGACAGGGAGGCAATGAGCAGTTCTTC. The encoded protein is CAWSLKPGQGGNEQFF.

This chain connects TRBV20-1 to TRBJ2-4, with 13 positions matching TRBD2. Per the germline V gene, CDR1 is DFQATT and CDR2 is SNEGSKA (reference sequence). The CDR3 consists of 20 residues. V dropped 2 bases and J dropped 0; count of bases not matched to a gene: 13. CDR3 loop: CSARPSPGTSGKSAKNIQYF. The CDR3 DNA follows: TGCAGTGCTAGACCATCTCCCGGGACTAGCGGGAAATCAGCCAAAAACATTCAGTACTTC.

This clonotype was seen a few times. The chain combines TRBV5-1 with TRBJ2-3, with 8 bases identical to TRBD2. Germline assignment: CDR1 SGHRS and CDR2 YFSETQ. The length of the CDR3 is 15 residues. The junction had 5 bases not matched to a gene; V was cut back by 0 bases and J by 5 bases. CDR3 loop: CASSLAPGGGDTQYF. Here the CDR3 DNA reads TGCGCCAGCAGCTTGGCCCCGGGGGGGGGAGATACGCAGTATTTT.

The gene calls are TRBV11-2 and TRBJ1-1, with no clear D. Trimming removed 4 bases from V and 5 bases from J, with 17 bases in between. The CDR3 runs to 15 residues. Germline V lookup: CDR1 SGHAT, CDR2 FQNNGV. CDR3 region: CASSSPPRGWTEAFF. CDR3 in DNA: TGTGCCAGCAGCTCCCCGCCTCGGGGATGGACTGAAGCTTTCTTT. The entire variable domain, with the rest obtained from reference TRBV11-2 and TRBJ1-1, is as follows: EAGVAQSPRYKIIEKRQSVAFWCNPISGHATLYWYQQILGQGPKLLIQFQNNGVVDDSQLPKDRFSAERLKGVDSTLKIQPAKLEDSAVYLCASSSPPRGWTEAFFGQGTRLTVV.

The chain uses TRBV5-8 and TRBJ2-5, with TRBD2 matching over 10 bases. From germline, CDR1 is SGHTS and CDR2 YDEGEE. There are 16 residues in the CDR3. Unmatched junction bases numbered 12, after V lost 5 bases and J lost 5 bases. The CDR3 nucleotides are TGTGCCAGCAGTGATTCTAGCGGGAGAGGGTCGGAGACCCAGTACTTC. Its translation: CASSDSSGRGSETQYF.

The V and J genes are TRBV5-1 and TRBJ2-5; 11 nucleotides agree with TRBD1. The V gene's germline CDR1 is SGHRS and CDR2 YFSETQ. The CDR3 runs 15 residues. V lost 4 bases to trimming and J lost 4 bases; unmatched junction nucleotides: 6. CDR3 loop: CASSPGQGDGETQYF. CDR3 nucleotides: TGCGCCAGCAGCCCGGGACAGGGGGATGGAGAGACCCAGTACTTC.

The V call is TRBV28, the J call TRBJ1-1; 8 nucleotides align to TRBD1. The CDR3 has 16 residues. V shed 2 bases, J shed 0 bases, and the junction held 5 bases outside the gene matches. CDR1 and CDR2 from the germline V gene are MDHEN and SYDVKM. The CDR3 spells CASSLLGRGLNTEAFF. The CDR3 DNA reads TGTGCCAGCAGTTTACTGGGCAGGGGGCTGAACACTGAAGCTTTCTTT. Full variable domain (rest looked up from reference TRBV28 and TRBJ1-1): DVKVTQSSRYLVKRTGEKVFLECVQDMDHENMFWYRQDPGLGLRLIYFSYDVKMKEKGDIPEGYSVSREKKERFSLILESASTNQTSMYLCASSLLGRGLNTEAFFGQGTRLTVV.

J is TRBJ2-5 and V is TRBV4-2; TRBD2 matches 7 bases. V shed 1 base, J shed 4 bases, and the junction held 9 bases outside the gene matches. CDR3 size: 16 residues. Germline CDR1 LGHNA, CDR2 YNFKEQ. The CDR3 sequence: CASSQGEGTTVETQYF. The CDR3 DNA sequence: TGTGCCAGCAGCCAAGGAGAAGGGACTACGGTAGAGACCCAGTACTTC.

The sample holds a few counts of this clonotype. The V call is TRBV12-3 or TRBV12-4, the J call TRBJ2-7; D is uncertain. The ends were cut back, 3 bases at V and 2 bases at J, with 8 bases in the middle. The CDR3 covers 13 residues. This CDR3 reads CASSFGLPYEQYF. As DNA, the CDR3 is TGTGCCAGCAGTTTCGGCTTACCCTACGAGCAGTACTTC.